Sequencing of this T cell receptor beta chain was carried out in a study of glioma-infiltrating T cells after dendritic cell vaccination. V shed 3 bases, J shed 8 bases, and the junction held 5 bases outside the gene matches. The CDR3 is made up of 13 amino acids. Germline lookup yields CDR1 SGHNT and CDR2 YYREEE (reference sequence). As to this clone: Its antigen is still unknown.

TCRB CDR3 was amplified from 2 ug genomic DNA or less. Measured with immunoSEQ multiplex PCR; TCRdb has only the in-frame clones, and not every one. Altogether some 100,000 clones are present, over 60% being singletons, with the ten largest covering approximately 6%. Overall study results and limits: TCR clonality showed no direct relationship with survival.

All glioblastoma patients lacked an isocitrate dehydrogenase mutation. This sample comprised blood, obtained before dendritic cell vaccination. The V call is TRBV5-4, the J call TRBJ1-2, with 9 positions matching TRBD1. The origin of this receptor is a human donor with glioblastoma. The CDR3 sequence: CASSWGQGGGYTF. CDR3 in DNA: TGTGCCAGCAGCTGGGGACAGGGCGGAGGCTACACCTTC. Supplemented by reference TRBV5-4 and TRBJ1-2, the full variable domain reads ETGVTQSPTHLIKTRGQQVTLRCSSQSGHNTVSWYQQALGQGPQFIFQYYREEENGRGNFPPRFSGLQFPNYSSELNVNALELDDSALYLCASSWGQGGGYTFGSGTRLTVV.